This TCR beta chain is drawn from a study of blood T cell repertoires in COVID-19. For the study at large: Acute and convalescent COVID-19 samples came from the United States, Italy and Spain.

This CDR3 comprises 15 residues. In germline, CDR1 is LGHDT, CDR2 YNNKEL (reference sequence). V was clipped by 4 bases and J by 0 bases; unmatched bases: 2. Only one count was recorded for this clone. Some clones are missing from TCRdb's copy, which holds only in-frame ones; the method was immunoSEQ multiplex PCR. The top ten clones hold approximately 0.74% of a sample with over 65,000 clones, 75% to 95% of them seen once. The rearrangement uses TRBV3-1 (or the pseudogene TRBV3-2) and TRBJ2-2, with 7 bases lining up with TRBD2. The sequenced sample was peripheral blood. This receptor was taken from a woman aged 80 or over with acute or convalescent COVID-19. This CDR3 is CASSPGTTNTGELFF. For the CDR3, the DNA is TGTGCCAGCAGCCCCGGGACTACGAACACCGGGGAGCTGTTTTTT.